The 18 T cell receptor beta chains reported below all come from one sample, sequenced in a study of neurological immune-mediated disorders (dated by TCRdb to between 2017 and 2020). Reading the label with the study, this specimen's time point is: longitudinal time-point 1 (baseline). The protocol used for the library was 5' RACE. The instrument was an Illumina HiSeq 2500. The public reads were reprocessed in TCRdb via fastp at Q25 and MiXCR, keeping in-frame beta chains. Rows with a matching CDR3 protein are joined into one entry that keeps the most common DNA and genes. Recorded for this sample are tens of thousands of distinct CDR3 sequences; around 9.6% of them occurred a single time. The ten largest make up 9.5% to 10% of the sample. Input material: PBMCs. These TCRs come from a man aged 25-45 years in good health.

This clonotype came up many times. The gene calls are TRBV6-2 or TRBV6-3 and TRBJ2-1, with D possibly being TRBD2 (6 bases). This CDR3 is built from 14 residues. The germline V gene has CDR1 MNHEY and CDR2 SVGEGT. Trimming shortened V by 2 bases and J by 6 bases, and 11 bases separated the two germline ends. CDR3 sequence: CASSYQAGSNEQFF. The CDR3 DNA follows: TGTGCCAGCAGTTACCAAGCGGGCAGCAATGAGCAGTTCTTC.

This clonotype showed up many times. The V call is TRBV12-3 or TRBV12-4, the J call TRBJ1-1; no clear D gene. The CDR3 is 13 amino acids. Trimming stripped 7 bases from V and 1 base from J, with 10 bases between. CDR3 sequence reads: CASIGLPNTEAFF. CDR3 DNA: TGTGCCAGCATCGGCCTACCGAACACTGAAGCTTTCTTT.

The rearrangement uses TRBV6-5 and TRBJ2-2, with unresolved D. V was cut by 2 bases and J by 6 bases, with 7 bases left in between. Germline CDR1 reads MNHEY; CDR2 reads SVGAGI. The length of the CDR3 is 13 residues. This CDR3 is CASSYGSAGELFF. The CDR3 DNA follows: TGTGCCAGCAGTTACGGCTCGGCCGGGGAGCTGTTTTTT.

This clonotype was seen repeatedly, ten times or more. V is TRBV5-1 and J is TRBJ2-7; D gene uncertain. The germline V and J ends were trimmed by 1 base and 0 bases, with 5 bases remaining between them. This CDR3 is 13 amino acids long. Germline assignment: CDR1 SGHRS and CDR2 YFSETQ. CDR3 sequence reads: CASSLTASYEQYF. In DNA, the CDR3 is TGCGCCAGCAGCTTGACGGCCTCCTACGAGCAGTACTTC.

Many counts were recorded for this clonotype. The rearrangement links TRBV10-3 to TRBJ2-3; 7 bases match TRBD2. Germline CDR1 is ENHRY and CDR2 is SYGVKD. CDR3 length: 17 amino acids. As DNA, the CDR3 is TGTGGCTTACTAAATCTCCTAGCGGTTCCATGGGCAGATACGCAGTATTTT. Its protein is CGLLNLLAVPWADTQYF.

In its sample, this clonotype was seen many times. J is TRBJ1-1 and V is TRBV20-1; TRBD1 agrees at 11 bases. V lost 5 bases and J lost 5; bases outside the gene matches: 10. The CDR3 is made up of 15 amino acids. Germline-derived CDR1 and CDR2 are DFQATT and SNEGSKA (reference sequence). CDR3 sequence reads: CSAPGTGGFVTEAFF. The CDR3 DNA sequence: TGCAGTGCTCCTGGGACAGGGGGTTTTGTAACTGAAGCTTTCTTT.

The CDR3 DNA sequence: TGTGCCAGCAGCTGGCCGTCCGGGACTCTCAACTACAATGAGCAGTTCTTC. This codes for CASSWPSGTLNYNEQFF. The J gene is TRBJ2-1, the V gene TRBV11-2; D is perhaps TRBD2 (6 bases). V was trimmed by 4 bases and J by 3 bases, leaving 19 bases between them. The CDR3 runs to 17 residues. Germline-derived CDR1 and CDR2 are SGHAT and FQNNGV. Filled out from reference TRBV11-2 and TRBJ2-1, the complete variable domain reads EAGVAQSPRYKIIEKRQSVAFWCNPISGHATLYWYQQILGQGPKLLIQFQNNGVVDDSQLPKDRFSAERLKGVDSTLKIQPAKLEDSAVYLCASSWPSGTLNYNEQFFGPGTRLTVL.

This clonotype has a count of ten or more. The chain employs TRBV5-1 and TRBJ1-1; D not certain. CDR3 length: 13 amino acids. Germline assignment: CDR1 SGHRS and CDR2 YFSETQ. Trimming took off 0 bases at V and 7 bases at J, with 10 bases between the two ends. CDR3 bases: TGCGCCAGCAGCTTGGGAGGGCAGATTGAAGCTTTCTTT. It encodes CASSLGGQIEAFF. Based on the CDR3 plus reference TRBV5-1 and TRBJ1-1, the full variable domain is KAGVTQTPRYLIKTRGQQVTLSCSPISGHRSVSWYQQTPGQGLQFLFEYFSETQRNKGNFPGRFSGRQFSNSRSEMNVSTLELGDSALYLCASSLGGQIEAFFGQGTRLTVV.

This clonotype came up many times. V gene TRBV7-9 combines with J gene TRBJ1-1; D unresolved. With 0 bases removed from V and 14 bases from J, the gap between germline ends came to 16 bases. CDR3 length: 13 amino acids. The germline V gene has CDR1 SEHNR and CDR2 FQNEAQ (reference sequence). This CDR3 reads CASSLAIPGEVFF. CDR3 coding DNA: TGTGCCAGCAGCTTAGCAATCCCAGGAGAAGTCTTCTTT.

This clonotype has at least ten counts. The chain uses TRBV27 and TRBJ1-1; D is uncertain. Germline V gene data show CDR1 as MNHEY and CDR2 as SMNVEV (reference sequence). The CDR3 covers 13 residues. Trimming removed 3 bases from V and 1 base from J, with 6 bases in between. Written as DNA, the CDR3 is TGTGCCAGCAGTTTCGGCGGGAACACTGAAGCTTTCTTT. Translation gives CASSFGGNTEAFF.

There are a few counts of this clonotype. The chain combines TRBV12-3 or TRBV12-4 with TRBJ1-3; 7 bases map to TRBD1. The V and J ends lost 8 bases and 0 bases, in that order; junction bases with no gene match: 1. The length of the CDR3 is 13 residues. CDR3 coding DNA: TGTGCCAGCGGGGACAGCTCTGGAAACACCATATATTTT. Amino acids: CASGDSSGNTIYF.

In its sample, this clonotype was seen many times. Here the CDR3 DNA reads TGCAGCGCATCAGTAGCGGTCCTGGAGTACTTC. Translated, it gives CSASVAVLEYF. The chain couples TRBV29-1 to TRBJ2-7; D is possibly TRBD2 (6 bases). V was trimmed by 7 bases and J by 11 bases, leaving 18 bases between them. The germline V gene has CDR1 SQVTM and CDR2 ANQGSEA. CDR3 length: 11 amino acids.

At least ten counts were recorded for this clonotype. The CDR3 nucleotides are TGCAGTGCTTCATCGTTGACTAGCGGGAGTCGCACAGATACGCAGTATTTT. Protein sequence: CSASSLTSGSRTDTQYF. The rearrangement uses TRBV20-1 and TRBJ2-3; 12 nucleotides align to TRBD2. The V segment lost 5 bases and the J segment 1 base; nucleotides outside the gene matches: 10. The CDR3 sequence is 17 residues long. CDR1 and CDR2 from the germline V gene are DFQATT and SNEGSKA (reference sequence).

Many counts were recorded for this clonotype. The CDR3: CASSVGRTGTAYEQYF. The DNA of the CDR3 is TGCGCCAGCAGCGTGGGTCGGACAGGAACCGCCTACGAGCAGTACTTC. This chain links TRBV5-1 with TRBJ2-7, with 7 nucleotides matching TRBD1. The trim removed 4 bases at V and 2 bases at J, leaving 12 bases unmatched. CDR3 length: 16 residues. The germline V gene has CDR1 SGHRS and CDR2 YFSETQ.

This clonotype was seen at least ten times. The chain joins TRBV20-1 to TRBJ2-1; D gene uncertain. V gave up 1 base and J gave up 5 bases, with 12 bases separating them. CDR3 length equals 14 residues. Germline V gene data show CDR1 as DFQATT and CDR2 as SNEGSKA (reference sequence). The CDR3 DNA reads TGCAGTGCTAGAGTGTCTGGAGAGAACAATGAGCAGTTCTTC. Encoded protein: CSARVSGENNEQFF.

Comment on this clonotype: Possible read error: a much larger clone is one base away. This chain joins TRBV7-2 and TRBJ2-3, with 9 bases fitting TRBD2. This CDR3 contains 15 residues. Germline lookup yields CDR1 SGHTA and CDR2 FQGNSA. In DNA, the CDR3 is TGTGCCAGCAGGATAGCGGGAGAAGGGGTGGTTACGCAGTGTTTT. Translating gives CASRIAGEGVVTQCF.

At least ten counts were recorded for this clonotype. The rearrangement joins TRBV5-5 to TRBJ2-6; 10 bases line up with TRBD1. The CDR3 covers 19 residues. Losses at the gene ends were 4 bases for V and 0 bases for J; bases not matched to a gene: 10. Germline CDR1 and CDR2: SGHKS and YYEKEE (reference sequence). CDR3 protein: CASSHGTGDPLSGANVLTF. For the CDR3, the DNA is TGTGCCAGCAGCCACGGGACAGGGGATCCCCTCTCTGGGGCCAACGTCCTGACTTTC.

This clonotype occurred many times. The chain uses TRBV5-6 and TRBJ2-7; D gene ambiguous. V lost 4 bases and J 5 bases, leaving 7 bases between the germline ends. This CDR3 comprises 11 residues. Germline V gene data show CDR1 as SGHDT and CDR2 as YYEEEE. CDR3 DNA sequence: TGTGCCAGCAGCCACCTGGACGAGCAGTACTTC. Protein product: CASSHLDEQYF.